Sequencing of this T cell receptor (beta chain) was carried out in a study of PD-L1 blockade in urothelial cancer. Study at large: Anywhere from 0 to 3 prior chemotherapy regimens had been received by patients. Analyzed time points were 3 weeks (second dose) and 6 weeks after therapy began.

This table comes from immunoSEQ multiplex PCR, and its TCRdb copy is limited to in-frame clones, with some not included. Seen here are 45,000 to 50,000 clones, 75% to 85% observed once, and the top ten hold approximately 1.7%. Time point meaning: pretreatment peripheral blood. Per patient, between 1 and 8 samples were collected at pretreatment and on-treatment time points. The CDR3 is made up of 15 amino acids. In germline, CDR1 is SGHDT, CDR2 YYEEEE. The V gene lost 4 bases and the J gene lost 0 bases, with 13 bases spanning the gap. This clonotype originated in a man over 45 with urothelial cancer. This chain joins TRBV5-6 and TRBJ1-2; no clear D. Sequenced material: PBMCs, taken around atezolizumab (anti-PD-L1) treatment. CDR3 sequence reads: CASSPRNLANYGYTF. CDR3 nucleotides: TGTGCCAGCAGCCCCCGTAACTTAGCTAACTATGGCTACACCTTC. Looking up the rest from reference TRBV5-6 and TRBJ1-2 gives the full variable domain: DAGVTQSPTHLIKTRGQQVTLRCSPKSGHDTVSWYQQALGQGPQFIFQYYEEEERQRGNFPDRFSGHQFPNYSSELNVNALLLGDSALYLCASSPRNLANYGYTFGSGTRLTVV.